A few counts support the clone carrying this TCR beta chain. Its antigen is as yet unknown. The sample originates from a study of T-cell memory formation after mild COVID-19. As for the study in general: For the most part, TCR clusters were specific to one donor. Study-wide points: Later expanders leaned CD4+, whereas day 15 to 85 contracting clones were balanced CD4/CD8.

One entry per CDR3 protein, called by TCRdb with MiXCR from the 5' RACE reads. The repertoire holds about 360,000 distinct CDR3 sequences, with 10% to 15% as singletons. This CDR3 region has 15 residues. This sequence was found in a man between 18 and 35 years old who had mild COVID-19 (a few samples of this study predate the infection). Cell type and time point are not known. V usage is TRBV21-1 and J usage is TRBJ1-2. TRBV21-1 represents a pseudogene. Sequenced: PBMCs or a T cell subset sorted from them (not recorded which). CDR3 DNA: TGTGCCAGCAGCAAAGAAAACTGGACTAACTATGGCTACACCTTC. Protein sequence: CASSKENWTNYGYTF.